A single sample is the source of the 14 T cell receptor beta chains below, sequenced in a study of response to subunit inactivated influenza vaccine. TCRdb processed the RT-PCR reads anew with MiXCR; each CDR3 protein has one entry. Here the sample spans a few hundred thousand distinct CDR3 sequences, 12% being singletons. The sample here was non-naive T cells sorted from PBMCs, taken less than 15 days before vaccination. These receptors all stem from a man in his fifties or sixties who received an inactivated influenza vaccine.

This clonotype appeared many times. The chain links TRBV15 to TRBJ2-1, with a weak D call TRBD2 (7 bases). Germline assignment: CDR1 LNHNV and CDR2 YYDKDF (reference sequence). The CDR3 extends over 13 amino acids. V lost 9 bases and J lost 3, with 12 bases in between. The CDR3 region is CATGGQGYNEQFF. The DNA for the CDR3 is TGTGCCACGGGGGGGCAGGGCTACAATGAGCAGTTCTTC. The full variable domain, in which reference TRBV15 and TRBJ2-1 provide the parts outside the CDR3, is DAMVIQNPRYQVTQFGKPVTLSCSQTLNHNVMYWYQQKSSQAPKLLFHYYDKDFNNEADTPDNFQSRRPNTSFCFLDIRSPGLGDTAMYLCATGGQGYNEQFFGPGTRLTVL.

The chain recombines TRBV9 with TRBJ2-5; D is perhaps TRBD1 (5 bases). Per germline, CDR1 SGDLS and CDR2 YYNGEE. The CDR3 is made up of 17 amino acids. The germline V and J ends were trimmed by 6 bases and 5 bases, with 26 bases remaining between them. CDR3 sequence (DNA): TGTGCCAGCATCAATATCCAACAGGAGCGCACCGGGGAGACCCAGTACTTC. Translating gives CASINIQQERTGETQYF.

This clonotype was recorded once. The rearrangement uses TRBV18 and TRBJ2-3; D gene uncertain. The V end lost 3 bases, the J end lost 0 bases, and 7 bases lay between the germline ends. Per germline, CDR1 KGHSH and CDR2 LQKENI. This CDR3 contains 14 residues. The CDR3 here is CASSPYPSTDTQYF. The CDR3 DNA is TGTGCCAGCTCACCTTACCCTAGCACAGATACGCAGTATTTT.

This clonotype was detected many times. The chain is built from TRBV20-1 and TRBJ2-3; tentatively, D is TRBD2 (6 bases). Germline CDR1 is DFQATT and CDR2 is SNEGSKA (reference sequence). The CDR3 contains 15 residues. With 4 bases removed from V and 5 bases from J, the gap between germline ends came to 19 bases. The CDR3, as DNA: TGCAGTGCTACCCCGAGGGGCCGGGAGATAGATACGCAGTATTTT. Amino acids: CSATPRGREIDTQYF.

The rearrangement joins TRBV24-1 to TRBJ2-3; the match to TRBD1 covers 10 bases. CDR3 length equals 14 residues. V lost 7 bases and J lost 5; bases outside the gene matches: 5. Germline CDR1 is KGHDR and CDR2 is SFDVKD. The DNA for the CDR3 is TGTGCCACCAGCCGGGACAGGGGTGGAGATACGCAGTATTTT. It yields the protein CATSRDRGGDTQYF.

This clonotype was seen repeatedly, ten times or more. The rearrangement joins TRBV4-2 to TRBJ2-1; TRBD2 is a possible D gene (6 bases). The CDR3 is made up of 17 amino acids. V was shortened by 0 bases and J by 2 bases, with 14 bases between the two germline ends. CDR1 is LGHNA, CDR2 YNFKEQ, per germline. The CDR3 protein is CASSQEYGTPAYNEQFF. The CDR3 DNA reads as TGTGCCAGCAGCCAAGAGTACGGGACTCCAGCCTACAATGAGCAGTTCTTC.

This clonotype was found many times. The gene calls are TRBV7-2 and TRBJ2-7; 8 nucleotides match TRBD2. This CDR3 is 16 amino acids long. V trimming: 0 bases; J trimming: 3 bases; junction bases outside the gene matches: 7. Germline V lookup: CDR1 SGHTA, CDR2 FQGNSA. In nucleotides, the CDR3 is TGTGCCAGCAGCTTAGCTCTCACTAGCGGTGGCTACGAGCAGTACTTC. This gives the protein CASSLALTSGGYEQYF.

Only a few counts were recorded for this clonotype. V gene TRBV10-3 combines with J gene TRBJ1-1, with TRBD1 matching over 9 bases. The CDR3 totals 15 residues. J lost 4 bases, V lost 6 bases, and 9 bases had no gene match. Per the germline V gene, CDR1 is ENHRY and CDR2 is SYGVKD. Here the CDR3 DNA reads TGTGCCATCAGGGGTCCCGGGACAGGGAGCACTGAAGCTTTCTTT. This sequence encodes CAIRGPGTGSTEAFF.

This clonotype was observed a handful of times. The rearrangement links TRBV4-1 to TRBJ2-5; D may be TRBD2 (5 bases). Germline V gives CDR1 MGHRA, CDR2 YSYEKL. V lost 1 base and J lost 4, with 13 bases in between. CDR3 length equals 15 residues. The CDR3 region is CASSQGTSRGETQYF. CDR3 bases: TGCGCCAGCAGCCAAGGGACGTCCCGGGGAGAGACCCAGTACTTC.

The V call is TRBV7-2, the J call TRBJ2-3; D ambiguous. Trimming removed 5 bases at V and 0 bases at J, with 12 bases between. CDR1 is SGHTA, CDR2 FQGNSA, per germline. The CDR3 is 15 amino acids. CDR3 DNA sequence: TGTGCCAGCAGCCCTCTAGGTGTTAGCACAGATACGCAGTATTTT. Its protein product is CASSPLGVSTDTQYF.

This clonotype was counted between two and nine times. The gene calls are TRBV11-3 and TRBJ2-3; a possible D gene is TRBD2 (5 bases). From germline, CDR1 is SGHNT and CDR2 YENEEA. The CDR3 is made up of 16 amino acids. Trimming removed 5 bases from V and 3 bases from J, with 18 bases in between. The CDR3 nucleotides are TGTGCCAGCAGCCCCGGACTTCCATGGGTAACAGATACGCAGTATTTT. Protein product: CASSPGLPWVTDTQYF.

In its sample, this clonotype was seen a few times. The J gene is TRBJ1-2, the V gene TRBV6-5; no clear D. Germline V gives CDR1 MNHEY, CDR2 SVGAGI. With 7 bases removed from V and 5 bases from J, the gap between germline ends came to 8 bases. The CDR3 consists of 11 residues. CDR3 DNA sequence: TGTGCCAGCATCTCCTATTATGGCTACACCTTC. Its protein product is CASISYYGYTF.

This clonotype was counted many times. The genes are TRBV7-2 and TRBJ1-5, with 7 bases aligning to TRBD1. The CDR3 length is 14 residues. Germline trimming cut 5 bases from V and 4 bases from J; bases unmatched to any gene: 5. Germline CDR1 reads SGHTA; CDR2 reads FQGNSA. The CDR3 coding sequence is TGTGCCAGCAGCCCGGACAGGACTAATCAGCCCCAGCATTTT. This sequence encodes CASSPDRTNQPQHF.

This clonotype appeared a single time. J is TRBJ1-2 and V is TRBV18; D remains unclear. CDR3 length: 14 amino acids. CDR1 and CDR2 from the germline V gene are KGHSH and LQKENI. Deletions cut 5 bases from V and 2 bases from J, with 12 bases between. The CDR3 sequence: CASSGAGVNYGYTF. The CDR3 nucleotides are TGTGCCAGCTCAGGCGCCGGGGTCAACTATGGCTACACCTTC. Drawing the rest from reference TRBV18 and TRBJ1-2, the complete variable domain is NAGVMQNPRHLVRRRGQEARLRCSPMKGHSHVYWYRQLPEEGLKFMVYLQKENIIDESGMPKERFSAEFPKEGPSILRIQQVVRGDSAAYFCASSGAGVNYGYTFGSGTRLTVV.